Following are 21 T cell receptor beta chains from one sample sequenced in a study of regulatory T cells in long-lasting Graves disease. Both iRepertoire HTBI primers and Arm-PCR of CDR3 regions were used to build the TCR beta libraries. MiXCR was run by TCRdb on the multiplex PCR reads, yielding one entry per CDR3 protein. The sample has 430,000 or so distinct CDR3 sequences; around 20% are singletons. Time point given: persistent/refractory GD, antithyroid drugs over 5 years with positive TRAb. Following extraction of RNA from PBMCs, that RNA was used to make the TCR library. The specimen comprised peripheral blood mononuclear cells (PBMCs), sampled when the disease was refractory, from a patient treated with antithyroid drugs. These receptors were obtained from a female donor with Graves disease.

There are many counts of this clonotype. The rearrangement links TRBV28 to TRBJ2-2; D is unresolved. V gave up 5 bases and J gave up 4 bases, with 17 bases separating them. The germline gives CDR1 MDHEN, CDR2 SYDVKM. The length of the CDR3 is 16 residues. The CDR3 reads CASSPAGPPPTGELFF. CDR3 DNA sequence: TGTGCCAGCAGTCCCGCCGGGCCACCGCCCACCGGGGAGCTGTTTTTT.

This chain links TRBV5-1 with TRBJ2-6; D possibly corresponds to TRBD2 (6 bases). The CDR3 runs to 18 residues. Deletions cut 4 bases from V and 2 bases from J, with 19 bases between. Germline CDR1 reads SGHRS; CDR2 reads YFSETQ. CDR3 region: CASSLPQGGKTGANVLTF. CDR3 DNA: TGCGCCAGCAGCCTCCCCCAGGGAGGAAAGACTGGGGCCAACGTCCTGACTTTC.

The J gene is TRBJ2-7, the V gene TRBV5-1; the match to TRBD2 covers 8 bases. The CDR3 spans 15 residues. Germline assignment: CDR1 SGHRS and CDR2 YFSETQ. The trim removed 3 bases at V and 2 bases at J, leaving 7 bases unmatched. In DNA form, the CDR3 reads TGCGCCAGCAGCTGGAGGACTAGCCCCGCCTACGAGCAGTACTTC. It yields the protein CASSWRTSPAYEQYF.

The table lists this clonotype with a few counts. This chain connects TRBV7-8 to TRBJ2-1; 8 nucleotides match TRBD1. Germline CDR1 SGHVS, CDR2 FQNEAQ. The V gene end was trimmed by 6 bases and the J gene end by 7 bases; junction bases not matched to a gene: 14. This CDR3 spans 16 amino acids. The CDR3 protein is CASSYKQGVGKNEQFF. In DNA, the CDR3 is TGTGCCAGCAGTTACAAACAGGGGGTGGGGAAAAATGAGCAGTTCTTC.

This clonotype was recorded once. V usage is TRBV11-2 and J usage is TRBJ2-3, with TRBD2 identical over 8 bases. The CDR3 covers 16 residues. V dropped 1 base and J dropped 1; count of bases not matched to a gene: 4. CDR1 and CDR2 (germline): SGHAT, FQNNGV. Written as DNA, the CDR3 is TGTGCCAGCAGCTTAGGGACTAGCATTCGCACAGATACGCAGTATTTT. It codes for CASSLGTSIRTDTQYF.

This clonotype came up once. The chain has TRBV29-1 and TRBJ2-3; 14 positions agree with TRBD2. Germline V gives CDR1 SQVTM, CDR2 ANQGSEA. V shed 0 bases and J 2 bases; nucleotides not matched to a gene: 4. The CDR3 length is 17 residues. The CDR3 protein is CSVEDQGLAGDTDTQYF. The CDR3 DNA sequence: TGCAGCGTTGAAGATCAGGGACTAGCGGGAGACACAGATACGCAGTATTTT.

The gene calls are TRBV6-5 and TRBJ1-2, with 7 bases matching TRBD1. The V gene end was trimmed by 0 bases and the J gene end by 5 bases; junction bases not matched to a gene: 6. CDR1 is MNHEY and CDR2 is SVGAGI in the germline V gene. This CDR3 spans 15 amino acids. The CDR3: CASSYSLRGEYGYTF. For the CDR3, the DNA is TGTGCCAGCAGTTACTCCCTCAGGGGGGAGTATGGCTACACCTTC.

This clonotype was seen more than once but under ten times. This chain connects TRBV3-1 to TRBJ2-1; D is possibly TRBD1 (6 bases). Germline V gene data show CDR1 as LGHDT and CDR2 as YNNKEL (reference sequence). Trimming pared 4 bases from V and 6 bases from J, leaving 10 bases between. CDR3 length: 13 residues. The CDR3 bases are TGTGCCAGCAGCCTACAGGGTCCCAATGAGCAGTTCTTC. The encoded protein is CASSLQGPNEQFF.

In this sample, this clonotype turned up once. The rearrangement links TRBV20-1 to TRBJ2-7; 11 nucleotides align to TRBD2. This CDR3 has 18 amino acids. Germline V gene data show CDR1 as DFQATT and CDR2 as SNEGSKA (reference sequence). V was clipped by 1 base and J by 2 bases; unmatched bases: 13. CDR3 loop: CSARGTSGSYLITYEQYF. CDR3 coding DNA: TGCAGTGCTAGAGGAACTAGCGGGAGTTATTTAATAACCTACGAGCAGTACTTC.

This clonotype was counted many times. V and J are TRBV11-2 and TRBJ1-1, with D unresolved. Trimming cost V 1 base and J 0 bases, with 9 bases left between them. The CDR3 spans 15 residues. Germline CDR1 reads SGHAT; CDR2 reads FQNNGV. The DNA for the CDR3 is TGTGCCAGCAGCTTAGCCCAGAACTTGAACACTGAAGCTTTCTTT. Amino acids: CASSLAQNLNTEAFF.

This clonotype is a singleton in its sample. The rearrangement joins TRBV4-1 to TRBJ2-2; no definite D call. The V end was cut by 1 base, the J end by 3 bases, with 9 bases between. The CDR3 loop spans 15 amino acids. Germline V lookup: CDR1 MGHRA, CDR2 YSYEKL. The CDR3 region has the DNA TGCGCCAGCAGCCAAGGTGTGGAAGACACCGGGGAGCTGTTTTTT. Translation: CASSQGVEDTGELFF.

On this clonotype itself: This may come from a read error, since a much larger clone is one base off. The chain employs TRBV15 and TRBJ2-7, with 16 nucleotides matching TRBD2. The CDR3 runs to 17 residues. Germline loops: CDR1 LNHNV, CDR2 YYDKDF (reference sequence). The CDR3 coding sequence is TGTGCCACCAGCAGACAAGCGGGACTAGCGGGAGGGGACGAGCGGTACTTC. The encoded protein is CATSRQAGLAGGDERYF.

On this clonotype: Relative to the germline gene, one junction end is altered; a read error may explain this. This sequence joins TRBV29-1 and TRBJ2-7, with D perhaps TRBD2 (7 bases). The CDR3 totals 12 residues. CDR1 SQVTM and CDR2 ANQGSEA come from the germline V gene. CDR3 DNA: TGTGTCGTTCAGGGGAGGGACTACGGGCAGTACTTC. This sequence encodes CVVQGRDYGQYF.

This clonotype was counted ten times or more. The CDR3 DNA follows: TGTGCCAGCAGTTTAATCTCAGGGGGTATGACTAACTATGGCTACACCTTC. Encoded protein: CASSLISGGMTNYGYTF. The rearrangement uses TRBV28 and TRBJ1-2; 7 bases are shared with TRBD1. Germline trimming cut 2 bases from V and 0 bases from J; bases unmatched to any gene: 9. CDR1 is MDHEN and CDR2 is SYDVKM in the germline V gene. CDR3 length: 17 residues.

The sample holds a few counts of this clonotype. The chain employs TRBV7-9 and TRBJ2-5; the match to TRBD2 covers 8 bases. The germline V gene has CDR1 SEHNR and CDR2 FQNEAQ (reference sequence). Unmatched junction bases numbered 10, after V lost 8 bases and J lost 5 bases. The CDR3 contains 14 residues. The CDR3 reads CASQTAGLEETQYF. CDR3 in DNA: TGTGCCAGCCAAACCGCGGGACTAGAGGAGACCCAGTACTTC.

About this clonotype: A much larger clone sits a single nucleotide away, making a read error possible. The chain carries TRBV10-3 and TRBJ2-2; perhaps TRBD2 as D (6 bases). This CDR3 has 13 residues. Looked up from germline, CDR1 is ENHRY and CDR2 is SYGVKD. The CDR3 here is CAISETRAREPFF. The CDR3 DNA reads TGTGCCATCAGTGAGACCAGGGCCCGGGAGCCGTTTTTT.

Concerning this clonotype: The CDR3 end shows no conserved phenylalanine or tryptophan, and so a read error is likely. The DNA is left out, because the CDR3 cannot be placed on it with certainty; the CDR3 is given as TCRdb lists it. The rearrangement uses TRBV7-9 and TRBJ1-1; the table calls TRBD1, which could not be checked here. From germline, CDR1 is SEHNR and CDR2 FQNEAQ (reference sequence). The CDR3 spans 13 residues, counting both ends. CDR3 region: CASSRLDRGIGIL.

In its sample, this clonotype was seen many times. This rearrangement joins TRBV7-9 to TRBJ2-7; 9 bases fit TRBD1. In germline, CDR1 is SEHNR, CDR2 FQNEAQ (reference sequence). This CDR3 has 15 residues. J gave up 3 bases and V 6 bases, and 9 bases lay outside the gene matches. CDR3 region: CASSRGTGIYYEQYF. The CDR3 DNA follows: TGTGCCAGCAGTAGAGGGACAGGGATCTACTACGAGCAGTACTTC.

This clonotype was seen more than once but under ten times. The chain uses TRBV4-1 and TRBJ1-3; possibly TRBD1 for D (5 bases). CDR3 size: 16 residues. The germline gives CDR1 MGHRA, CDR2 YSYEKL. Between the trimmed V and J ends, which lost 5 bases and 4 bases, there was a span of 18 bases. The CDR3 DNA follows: TGCGCCAGCAGCAGGGATACGGGGCGCTCAGGAAACACCATATATTTT. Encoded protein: CASSRDTGRSGNTIYF.

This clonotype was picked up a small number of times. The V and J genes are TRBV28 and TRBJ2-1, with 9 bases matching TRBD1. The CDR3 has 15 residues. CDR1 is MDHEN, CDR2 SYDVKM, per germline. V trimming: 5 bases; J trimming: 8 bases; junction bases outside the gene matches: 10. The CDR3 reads CASSPTTGGSDEQFF. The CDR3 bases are TGTGCCAGCAGTCCGACGACAGGGGGTTCGGATGAGCAGTTCTTC.

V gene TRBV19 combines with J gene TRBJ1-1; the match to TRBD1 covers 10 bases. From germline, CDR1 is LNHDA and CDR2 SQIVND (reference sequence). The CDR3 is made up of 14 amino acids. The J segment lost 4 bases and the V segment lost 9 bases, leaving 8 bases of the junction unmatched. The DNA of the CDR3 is TGTGCCAGCACGGGGACAGGGGTTGGCACTGAAGCTTTCTTT. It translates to CASTGTGVGTEAFF.